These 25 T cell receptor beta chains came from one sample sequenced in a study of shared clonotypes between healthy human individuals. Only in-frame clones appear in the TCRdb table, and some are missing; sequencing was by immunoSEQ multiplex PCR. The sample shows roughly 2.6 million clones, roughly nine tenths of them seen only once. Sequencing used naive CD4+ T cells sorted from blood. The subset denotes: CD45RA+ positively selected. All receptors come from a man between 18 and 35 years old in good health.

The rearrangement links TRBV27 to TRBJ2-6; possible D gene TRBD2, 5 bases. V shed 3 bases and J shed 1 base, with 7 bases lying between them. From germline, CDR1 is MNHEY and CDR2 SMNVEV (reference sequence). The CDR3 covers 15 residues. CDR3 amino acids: CASSFLASGANVLTF. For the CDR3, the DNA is TGTGCCAGCAGTTTCCTAGCTTCTGGGGCCAACGTCCTGACTTTC.

CDR3 nucleotides: TGTGCCAGCACCCTCCGCGGACAGGGCGCAGATACGCAGTATTTT. This encodes CASTLRGQGADTQYF. The chain combines TRBV7-2 with TRBJ2-3, with 8 bases fitting TRBD1. In germline, CDR1 is SGHTA, CDR2 FQGNSA. The CDR3 sequence is 15 residues long. V dropped 7 bases and J dropped 4; count of bases not matched to a gene: 10. Complete variable domain (other parts from reference TRBV7-2 and TRBJ2-3): GAGVSQSPSNKVTEKGKDVELRCDPISGHTALYWYRQSLGQGLEFLIYFQGNSAPDKSGLPSDRFSAERTGGSVSTLTIQRTQQEDSAVYLCASTLRGQGADTQYFGPGTRLTVL.

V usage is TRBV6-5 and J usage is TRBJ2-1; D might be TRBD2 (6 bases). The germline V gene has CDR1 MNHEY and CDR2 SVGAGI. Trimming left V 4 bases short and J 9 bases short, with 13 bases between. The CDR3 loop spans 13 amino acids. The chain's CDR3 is CASSSGRDGEQFF. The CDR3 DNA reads TGTGCCAGCAGTTCGGGGCGGGACGGTGAGCAGTTCTTC.

Here the CDR3 reads CASSQSRGGTGELFF. CDR3 bases: TGTGCCAGCAGCCAATCCAGGGGAGGAACCGGGGAGCTGTTTTTT. This sequence joins TRBV16 and TRBJ2-2; D may match TRBD1 or TRBD2 (6 bases each). The germline V gene encodes CDR1 KGHSY and CDR2 FQNENV. Trimming stripped 0 bases from V and 5 bases from J, with 10 bases between. This CDR3 is built from 15 residues. The whole variable domain, filled in from reference TRBV16 and TRBJ2-2, reads GEEVAQTPKHLVRGEGQKAKLYCAPIKGHSYVFWYQQVLKNEFKFLISFQNENVFDETGMPKERFSAKCLPNSPCSLEIQATKLEDSAVYFCASSQSRGGTGELFFGEGSRLTVL.

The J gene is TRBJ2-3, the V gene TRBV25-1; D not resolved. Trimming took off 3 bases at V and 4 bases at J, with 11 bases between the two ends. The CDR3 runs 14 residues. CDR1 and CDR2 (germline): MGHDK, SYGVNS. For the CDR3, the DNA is TGTGCCAGCAGTGATTACAGAAAATCAGATACGCAGTATTTT. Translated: CASSDYRKSDTQYF. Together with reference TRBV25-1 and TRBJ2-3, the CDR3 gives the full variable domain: EADIYQTPRYLVIGTGKKITLECSQTMGHDKMYWYQQDPGMELHLIHYSYGVNSTEKGDLSSESTVSRIRTEHFPLTLESARPSHTSQYLCASSDYRKSDTQYFGPGTRLTVL.

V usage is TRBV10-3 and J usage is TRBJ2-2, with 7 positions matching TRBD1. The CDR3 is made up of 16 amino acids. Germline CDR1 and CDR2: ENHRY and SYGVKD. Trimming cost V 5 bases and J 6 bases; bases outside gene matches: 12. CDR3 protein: CAISRTGAKPSGELFF. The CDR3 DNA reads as TGTGCCATCAGTAGGACAGGCGCAAAGCCCTCCGGGGAGCTGTTTTTT.

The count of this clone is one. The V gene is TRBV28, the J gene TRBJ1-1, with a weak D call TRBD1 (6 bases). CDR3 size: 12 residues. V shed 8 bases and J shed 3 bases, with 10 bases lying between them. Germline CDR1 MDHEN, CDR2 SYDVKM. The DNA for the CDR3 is TGTGCCAGCGGGTGGGGGCACACTGAAGCTTTCTTT. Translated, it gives CASGWGHTEAFF.

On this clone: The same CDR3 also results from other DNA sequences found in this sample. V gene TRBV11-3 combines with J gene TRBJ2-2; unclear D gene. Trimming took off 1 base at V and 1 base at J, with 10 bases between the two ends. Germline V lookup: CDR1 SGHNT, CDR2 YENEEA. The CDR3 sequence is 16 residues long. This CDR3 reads CASSLVAGKNTGELFF. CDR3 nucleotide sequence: TGTGCCAGCAGCTTAGTAGCTGGGAAGAACACCGGGGAGCTGTTTTTT.

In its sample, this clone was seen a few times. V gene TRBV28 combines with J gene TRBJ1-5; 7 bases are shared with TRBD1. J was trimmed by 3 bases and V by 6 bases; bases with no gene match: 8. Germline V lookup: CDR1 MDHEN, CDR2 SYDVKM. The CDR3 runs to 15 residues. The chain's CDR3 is CASRHRDRHNQPQHF. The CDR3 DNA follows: TGTGCCAGCAGACACCGGGACAGACACAATCAGCCCCAGCATTTT.

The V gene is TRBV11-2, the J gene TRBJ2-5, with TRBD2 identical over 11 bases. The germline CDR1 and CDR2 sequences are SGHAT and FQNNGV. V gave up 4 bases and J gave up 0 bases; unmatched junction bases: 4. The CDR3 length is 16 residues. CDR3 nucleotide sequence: TGTGCCAGCAGCTCTTTACTAGCGGGAGACCAAGAGACCCAGTACTTC. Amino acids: CASSSLLAGDQETQYF.

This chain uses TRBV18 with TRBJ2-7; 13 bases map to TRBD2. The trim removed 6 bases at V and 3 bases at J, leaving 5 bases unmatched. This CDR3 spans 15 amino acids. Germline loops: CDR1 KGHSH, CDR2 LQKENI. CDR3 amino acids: CASSTGTSGIYEQYF. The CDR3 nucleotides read TGTGCCAGCTCGACGGGGACTAGCGGGATCTACGAGCAGTACTTC.

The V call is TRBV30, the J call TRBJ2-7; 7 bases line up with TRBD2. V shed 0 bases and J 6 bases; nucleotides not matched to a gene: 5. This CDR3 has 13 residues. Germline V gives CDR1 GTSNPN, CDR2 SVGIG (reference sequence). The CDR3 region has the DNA TGTGCCTGGAGTGTACGGAGCGGGGTCGAGCAGTACTTC. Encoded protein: CAWSVRSGVEQYF.

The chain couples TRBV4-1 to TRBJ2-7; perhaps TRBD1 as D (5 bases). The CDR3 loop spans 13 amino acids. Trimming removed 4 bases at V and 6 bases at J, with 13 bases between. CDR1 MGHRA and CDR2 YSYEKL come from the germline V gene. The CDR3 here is CASSRAGLGEQYF. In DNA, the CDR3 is TGCGCCAGCAGCCGCGCAGGGCTAGGCGAGCAGTACTTC.

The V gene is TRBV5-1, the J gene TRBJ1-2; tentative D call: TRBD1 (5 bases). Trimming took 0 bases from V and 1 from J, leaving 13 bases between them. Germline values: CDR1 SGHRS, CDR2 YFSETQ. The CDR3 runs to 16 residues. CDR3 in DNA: TGCGCCAGCAGCTTGGGTTCCACAGGCTTTAACTATGGCTACACCTTC. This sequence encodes CASSLGSTGFNYGYTF.

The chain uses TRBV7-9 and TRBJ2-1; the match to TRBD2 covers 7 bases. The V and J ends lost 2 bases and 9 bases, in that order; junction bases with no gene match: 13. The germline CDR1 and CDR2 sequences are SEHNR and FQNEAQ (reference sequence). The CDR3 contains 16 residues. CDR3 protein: CASSLLVGTTGGEQFF. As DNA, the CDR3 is TGTGCCAGCAGCTTACTGGTCGGGACCACGGGGGGTGAGCAGTTCTTC.

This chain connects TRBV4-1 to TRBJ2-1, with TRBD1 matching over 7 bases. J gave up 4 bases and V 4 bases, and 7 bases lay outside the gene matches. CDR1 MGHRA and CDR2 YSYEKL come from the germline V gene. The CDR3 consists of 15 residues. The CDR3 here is CASSLGDSRYNEQFF. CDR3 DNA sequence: TGCGCCAGCAGCCTCGGGGACAGTCGGTACAATGAGCAGTTCTTC.

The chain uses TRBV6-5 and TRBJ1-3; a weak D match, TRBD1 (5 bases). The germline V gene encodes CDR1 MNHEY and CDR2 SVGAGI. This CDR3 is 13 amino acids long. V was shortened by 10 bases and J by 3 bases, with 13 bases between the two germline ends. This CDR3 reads CATQAGDGNTIYF. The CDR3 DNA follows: TGTGCCACTCAGGCGGGGGATGGAAACACCATATATTTT.

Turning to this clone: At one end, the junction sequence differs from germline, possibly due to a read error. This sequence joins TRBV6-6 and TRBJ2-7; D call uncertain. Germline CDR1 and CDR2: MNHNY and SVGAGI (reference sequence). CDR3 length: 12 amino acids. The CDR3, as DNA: TGTGCCAGCAGTTACTCCCTCTACGAGCAGCACTTC. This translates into CASSYSLYEQHF.

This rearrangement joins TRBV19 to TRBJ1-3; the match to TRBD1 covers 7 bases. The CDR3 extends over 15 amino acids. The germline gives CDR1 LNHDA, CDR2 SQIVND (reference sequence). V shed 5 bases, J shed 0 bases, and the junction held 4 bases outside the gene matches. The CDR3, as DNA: TGTGCCAGTAGTTCACAGGGGACCTCTGGAAACACCATATATTTT. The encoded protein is CASSSQGTSGNTIYF.

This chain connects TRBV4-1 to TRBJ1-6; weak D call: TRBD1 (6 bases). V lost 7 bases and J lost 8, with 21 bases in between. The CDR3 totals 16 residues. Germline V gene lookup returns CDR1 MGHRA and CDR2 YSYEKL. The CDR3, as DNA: TGCGCCAGCATCTCCGTCCCCGGGACAAATGATTCACCCCTCCACTTT. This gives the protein CASISVPGTNDSPLHF.

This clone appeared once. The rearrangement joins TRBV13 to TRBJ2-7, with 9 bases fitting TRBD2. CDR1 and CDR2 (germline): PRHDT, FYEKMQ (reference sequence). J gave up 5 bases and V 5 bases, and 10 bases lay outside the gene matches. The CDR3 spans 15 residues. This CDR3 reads CASSPPGGRGDEQYF. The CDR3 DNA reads TGTGCCAGCAGCCCCCCCGGCGGGAGGGGTGACGAGCAGTACTTC.

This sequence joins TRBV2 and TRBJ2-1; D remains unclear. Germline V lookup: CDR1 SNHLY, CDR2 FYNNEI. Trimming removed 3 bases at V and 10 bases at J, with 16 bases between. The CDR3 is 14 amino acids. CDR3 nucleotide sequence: TGTGCCAGCAGTGATGGGGAACGTCTTCGGGAGCAGTTCTTC. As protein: CASSDGERLREQFF. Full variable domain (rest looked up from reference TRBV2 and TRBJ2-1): EPEVTQTPSHQVTQMGQEVILRCVPISNHLYFYWYRQILGQKVEFLVSFYNNEISEKSEIFDDQFSVERPDGSNFTLKIRSTKLEDSAMYFCASSDGERLREQFFGPGTRLTVL.

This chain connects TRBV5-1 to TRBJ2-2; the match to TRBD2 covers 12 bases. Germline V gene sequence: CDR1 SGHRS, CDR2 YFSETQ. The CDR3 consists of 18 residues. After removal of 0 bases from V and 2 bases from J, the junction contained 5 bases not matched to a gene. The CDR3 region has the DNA TGCGCCAGCAGCTTGGGCCGGACTAGCGGGGACAACACCGGGGAGCTGTTTTTT. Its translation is CASSLGRTSGDNTGELFF.

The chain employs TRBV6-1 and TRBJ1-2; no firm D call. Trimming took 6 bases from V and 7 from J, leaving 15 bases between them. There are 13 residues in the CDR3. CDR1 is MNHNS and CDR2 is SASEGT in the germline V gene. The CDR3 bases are TGTGCCAGCAGGATAGAAAGTTATCGTGGCTACACCTTC. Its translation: CASRIESYRGYTF.

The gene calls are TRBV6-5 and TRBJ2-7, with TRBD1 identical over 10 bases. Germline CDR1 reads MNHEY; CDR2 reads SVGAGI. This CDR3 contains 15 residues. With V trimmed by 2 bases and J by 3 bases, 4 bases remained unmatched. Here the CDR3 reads CASSYRRTGGYEQYF. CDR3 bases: TGTGCCAGCAGTTACCGACGGACAGGGGGCTACGAGCAGTACTTC.